This record covers a single T cell receptor (beta chain). Its antigen is unidentified. This sample was taken from a study of OX40 agonist ivuxolimab in advanced cancers. Study details: In this cohort, patients received ivuxolimab, an agonistic anti-OX40 (CD134) antibody. Study-wide points: At 0.1 to 3.0 mg/kg and by week 6, clonal expansion occurred in CD4+ and CD8+ blood T cells. Among patients with partial responses at 0.1-3.0 mg/kg, clonal expansion was among the lowest.

Sequencing used immunoSEQ multiplex PCR; TCRdb keeps in-frame clones, though not all of them. The table includes 70,000 to 75,000 clones, approximately 86% detected once. Per germline, CDR1 MDHEN and CDR2 SYDVKM. The junction had 3 bases not matched to a gene; V was cut back by 3 bases and J by 2 bases. The CDR3 runs 14 residues. The input for sequencing was CD4+ or CD8+ T cells sorted from blood, taken in a trial of the OX40 agonist ivuxolimab. This TCR came from an adult with an advanced solid tumor such as melanoma, head and neck, liver or kidney cancer. This chain connects TRBV28 to TRBJ2-7; 8 bases are shared with TRBD2. In DNA, the CDR3 is TGTGCCAGCAGTTTGGGACTAGAGCCCTACGAGCAGTACTTC. The encoded protein is CASSLGLEPYEQYF.